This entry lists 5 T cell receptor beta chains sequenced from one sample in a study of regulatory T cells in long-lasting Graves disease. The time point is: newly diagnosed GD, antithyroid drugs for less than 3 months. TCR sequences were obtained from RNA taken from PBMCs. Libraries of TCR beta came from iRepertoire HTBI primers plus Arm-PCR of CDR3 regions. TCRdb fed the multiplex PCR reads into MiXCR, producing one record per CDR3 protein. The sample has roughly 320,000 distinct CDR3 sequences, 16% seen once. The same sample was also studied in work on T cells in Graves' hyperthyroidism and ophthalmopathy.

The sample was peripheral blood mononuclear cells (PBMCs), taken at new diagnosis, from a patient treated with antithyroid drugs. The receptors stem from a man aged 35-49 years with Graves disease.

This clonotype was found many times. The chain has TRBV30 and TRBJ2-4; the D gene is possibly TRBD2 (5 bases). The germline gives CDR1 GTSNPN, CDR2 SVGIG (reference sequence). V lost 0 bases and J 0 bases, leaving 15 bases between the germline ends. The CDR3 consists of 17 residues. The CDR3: CAWSVSWLAVAKNIQYF. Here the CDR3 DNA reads TGTGCCTGGAGTGTATCCTGGCTAGCCGTAGCCAAAAACATTCAGTACTTC.

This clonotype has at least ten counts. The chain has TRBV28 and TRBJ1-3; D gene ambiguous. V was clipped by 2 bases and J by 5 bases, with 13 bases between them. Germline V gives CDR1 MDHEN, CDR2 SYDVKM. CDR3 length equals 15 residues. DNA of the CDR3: TGTGCCAGCAGTTTAGTTGGGGTGTTTAGAAACACCATATATTTT. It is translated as CASSLVGVFRNTIYF.

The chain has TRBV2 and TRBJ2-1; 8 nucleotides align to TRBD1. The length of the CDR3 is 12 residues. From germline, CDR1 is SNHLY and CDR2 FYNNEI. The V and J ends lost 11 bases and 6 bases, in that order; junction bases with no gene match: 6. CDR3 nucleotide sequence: TGTGCCGACAGGGGTGGATCCAATGAGCAGTTCTTC. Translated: CADRGGSNEQFF.

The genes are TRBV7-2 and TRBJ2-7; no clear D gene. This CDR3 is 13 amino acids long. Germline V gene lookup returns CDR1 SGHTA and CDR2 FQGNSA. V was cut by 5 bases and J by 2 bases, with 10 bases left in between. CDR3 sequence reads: CASSLNPTYEQYF. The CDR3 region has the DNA TGTGCCAGCAGCCTGAACCCAACCTACGAGCAGTACTTC. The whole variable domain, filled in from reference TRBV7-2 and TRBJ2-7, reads GAGVSQSPSNKVTEKGKDVELRCDPISGHTALYWYRQSLGQGLEFLIYFQGNSAPDKSGLPSDRFSAERTGGSVSTLTIQRTQQEDSAVYLCASSLNPTYEQYFGPGTRLTVT.

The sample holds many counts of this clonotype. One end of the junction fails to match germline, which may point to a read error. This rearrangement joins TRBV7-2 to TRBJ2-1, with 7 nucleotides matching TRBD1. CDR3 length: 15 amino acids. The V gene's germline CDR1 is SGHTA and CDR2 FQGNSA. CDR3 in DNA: TGTGCCAGCAGCTTACGACAGGGTCTAATCAATGTGCAGTTCTTC. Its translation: CASSLRQGLINVQFF.